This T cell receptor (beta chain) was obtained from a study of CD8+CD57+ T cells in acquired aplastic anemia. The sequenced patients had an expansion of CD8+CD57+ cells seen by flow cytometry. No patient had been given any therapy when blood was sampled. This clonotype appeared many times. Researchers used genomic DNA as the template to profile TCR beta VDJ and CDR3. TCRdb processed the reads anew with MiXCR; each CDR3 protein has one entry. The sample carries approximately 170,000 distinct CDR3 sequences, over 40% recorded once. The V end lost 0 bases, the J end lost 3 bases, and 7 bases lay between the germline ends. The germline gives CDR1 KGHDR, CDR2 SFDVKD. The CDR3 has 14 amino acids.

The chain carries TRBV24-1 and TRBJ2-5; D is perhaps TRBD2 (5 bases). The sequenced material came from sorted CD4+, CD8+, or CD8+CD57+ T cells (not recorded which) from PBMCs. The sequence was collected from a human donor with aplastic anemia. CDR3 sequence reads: CATSDLDGKETQYF. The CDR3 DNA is TGTGCCACCAGTGATTTGGACGGGAAAGAGACCCAGTACTTC.